A single sample gave rise to the 30 T cell receptor beta chains below, sequenced in a study of blood T cell repertoires in COVID-19. The table came from immunoSEQ multiplex PCR; TCRdb's copy has only in-frame clones and leaves some out. The sample includes just over 65,000 clones, 86% of them seen just once. The specimen was peripheral blood. The origin of the receptors is a man aged 30-40 years with acute or convalescent COVID-19.

The rearrangement links TRBV3-1 (or the pseudogene TRBV3-2) to TRBJ1-4; maybe TRBD1 (5 bases). Per germline, CDR1 LGHDT and CDR2 YNNKEL (reference sequence). Deletions cut 5 bases from V and 8 bases from J, with 15 bases between. This CDR3 spans 14 amino acids. CDR3 nucleotides: TGTGCCAGCAGCTCCATGACAGCACGAGAAAAACTGTTTTTT. Amino acids: CASSSMTAREKLFF.

This chain connects TRBV6-4 to TRBJ2-3; TRBD2 is a possible D gene (6 bases). The V end was cut by 0 bases, the J end by 4 bases, with 14 bases between. In germline, CDR1 is MRHNA, CDR2 SNTAGT. This CDR3 region has 16 residues. CDR3 bases: TGTGCCAGCAGTGACTCCGGGACTGGGGGTTCAGATACGCAGTATTTT. Translation gives CASSDSGTGGSDTQYF.

The gene calls are TRBV6-2 or TRBV6-3 and TRBJ2-2, with 12 bases matching TRBD2. The germline CDR1 and CDR2 sequences are MNHEY and SVGEGT. The junction had 5 bases not matched to a gene; V was cut back by 0 bases and J by 12 bases. The CDR3 contains 15 residues. CDR3 residues: CASSYSTSGRVKLFF. CDR3 DNA: TGTGCCAGCAGTTACTCGACTAGCGGGAGAGTGAAGCTGTTTTTT.

The rearrangement joins TRBV7-7 to TRBJ2-2; 8 bases fit TRBD1. The CDR3 sequence is 17 residues long. Looked up from germline, CDR1 is SSHAT and CDR2 is FNYEAQ (reference sequence). V was pared by 5 bases and J by 1 base, with 9 bases of the junction left unmatched. CDR3 nucleotides: TGTGCCAGCAGCCCAGCTGGGACAGGCGTGAACACCGGGGAGCTGTTTTTT. Translated: CASSPAGTGVNTGELFF.

J is TRBJ2-7 and V is TRBV7-9; 8 positions agree with TRBD2. The CDR3 spans 16 residues. The germline gives CDR1 SEHNR, CDR2 FQNEAQ (reference sequence). After removal of 2 bases from V and 7 bases from J, the junction contained 13 bases not matched to a gene. The CDR3 spells CASSLSVASGLLEQYF. CDR3 nucleotide sequence: TGTGCCAGCAGCTTAAGCGTGGCTAGCGGGTTATTGGAGCAGTACTTC.

The J gene is TRBJ2-3, the V gene TRBV2, with TRBD2 matching over 10 bases. V lost 4 bases to trimming and J lost 14 bases; unmatched junction nucleotides: 6. This CDR3 comprises 12 residues. Germline V gene sequence: CDR1 SNHLY, CDR2 FYNNEI. The CDR3 nucleotides read TGTGCCAGCAGTGTCTCTAGCGGGAGTCCGTATTTT. Translating it yields CASSVSSGSPYF.

The V gene is TRBV25-1, the J gene TRBJ2-2, with 8 bases matching TRBD1. From germline, CDR1 is MGHDK and CDR2 SYGVNS. Trimming cost V 5 bases and J 1 base; bases outside gene matches: 3. This CDR3 region has 15 residues. The CDR3 reads CASSPGTGNTGELFF. The CDR3, as DNA: TGTGCCAGCAGTCCCGGGACAGGGAACACCGGGGAGCTGTTTTTT.

The chain recombines TRBV10-3 with TRBJ2-1, with D unresolved. Between the trimmed V and J ends, which lost 2 bases and 4 bases, there was a span of 15 bases. Per the germline V gene, CDR1 is ENHRY and CDR2 is SYGVKD. This CDR3 comprises 16 residues. The CDR3 DNA is TGTGCCATCAGTGAGCCGTATAGCATTCCATACAATGAGCAGTTCTTC. Translation: CAISEPYSIPYNEQFF.

The rearrangement joins TRBV27 to TRBJ2-7, with 9 nucleotides matching TRBD2. In germline, CDR1 is MNHEY, CDR2 SMNVEV (reference sequence). The CDR3 runs 15 residues. Germline trimming cut 2 bases from V and 0 bases from J; bases unmatched to any gene: 2. The CDR3 sequence: CASSLRSGSSYEQYF. The CDR3 DNA sequence: TGTGCCAGCAGTTTACGTAGCGGGAGCTCCTACGAGCAGTACTTC.

The chain uses TRBV28 and TRBJ1-4; TRBD1 aligns across 9 bases. After removal of 5 bases from V and 12 bases from J, the junction contained 1 base not matched to a gene. CDR1 and CDR2 from the germline V gene are MDHEN and SYDVKM. The CDR3 contains 11 residues. For the CDR3, the DNA is TGTGCCAGCAGTGACAGGGGGGAACTGTTTTTT. Its protein product is CASSDRGELFF.

The rearrangement uses TRBV3-1 (or the pseudogene TRBV3-2) and TRBJ1-1; D gene uncertain. Trimming cost V 6 bases and J 4 bases, with 9 bases left between them. This CDR3 is 12 amino acids long. CDR1 and CDR2 (germline): LGHDT, YNNKEL (reference sequence). The CDR3 here is CASSRPGTEAFF. CDR3 DNA: TGTGCCAGCAGTCGACCGGGCACTGAAGCTTTCTTT.

The chain employs TRBV7-2 and TRBJ1-2; tentatively, D is TRBD1 (6 bases). The germline V gene has CDR1 SGHTA and CDR2 FQGNSA. The CDR3 is made up of 13 amino acids. Trimming pared 3 bases from V and 8 bases from J, leaving 13 bases between. CDR3: CASSLEQGDGYTF. Written as DNA, the CDR3 is TGTGCCAGCAGCTTGGAACAGGGAGACGGCTACACCTTC.

The genes are TRBV6-5 and TRBJ1-2; 9 bases match TRBD1. Trimming removed 4 bases from V and 3 bases from J; junction bases left unmatched: 6. The CDR3 consists of 15 residues. Germline V gene sequence: CDR1 MNHEY, CDR2 SVGAGI. The DNA of the CDR3 is TGTGCCAGCAGTTCCCGGGACAGGGAGGACTATGGCTACACCTTC. It is translated as CASSSRDREDYGYTF.

This clone was counted once. This same CDR3 is encoded by further DNA sequences in the sample. CDR3 loop: CASRPSGRENTGELFF. In nucleotides, the CDR3 is TGTGCCAGCCGACCAAGCGGGAGGGAGAACACCGGGGAGCTGTTTTTT. V is TRBV28 and J is TRBJ2-2, with 10 bases matching TRBD2. CDR3 length equals 16 residues. Trimming took 8 bases from V and 1 from J; bases not matched to a gene: 7. Germline lookup yields CDR1 MDHEN and CDR2 SYDVKM.

The chain joins TRBV28 to TRBJ2-6; 7 positions match TRBD1. The V and J ends lost 5 bases and 1 base, in that order; junction bases with no gene match: 11. The CDR3 runs to 18 residues. The germline V gene encodes CDR1 MDHEN and CDR2 SYDVKM. The CDR3 DNA sequence: TGTGCCAGCAGTATAGAGGGGGCTATCTTATCTGGGGCCAACGTCCTGACTTTC. Its translation: CASSIEGAILSGANVLTF.

This clone was seen at least ten times. The chain couples TRBV10-1 to TRBJ1-1; D call uncertain. Trimming left V 4 bases short and J 4 bases short, with 16 bases between. The CDR3 covers 15 residues. CDR1 and CDR2 from the germline V gene are WNHNN and SYGVQD (reference sequence). CDR3 region: CASSVSGGGGTEAFF. Written as DNA, the CDR3 is TGCGCCAGCAGTGTGAGCGGTGGCGGCGGCACTGAAGCTTTCTTT.

This clone showed up just once. This chain links TRBV19 with TRBJ2-5, with D unresolved. Trimming removed 4 bases from V and 9 bases from J, with 15 bases in between. CDR3 size: 13 residues. Per germline, CDR1 LNHDA and CDR2 SQIVND (reference sequence). The CDR3 DNA sequence: TGTGCCAGTAGTAAAACAGAGCCTTCGGCCCAGTACTTC. Translating gives CASSKTEPSAQYF.

This rearrangement joins TRBV9 to TRBJ1-1; 7 bases agree with TRBD1. From germline, CDR1 is SGDLS and CDR2 YYNGEE. V lost 4 bases, J lost 8 bases, and 5 bases stayed unmatched. The CDR3 length is 12 residues. CDR3 sequence: CASSPGTVEAFF. Written as DNA, the CDR3 is TGTGCCAGCAGCCCAGGGACAGTCGAAGCTTTCTTT. The variable domain in full, with the rest retrieved from reference TRBV9 and TRBJ1-1, is DSGVTQTPKHLITATGQRVTLRCSPRSGDLSVYWYQQSLDQGLQFLIQYYNGEERAKGNILERFSAQQFPDLHSELNLSSLELGDSALYFCASSPGTVEAFFGQGTRLTVV.

The chain joins TRBV27 to TRBJ1-3; D not resolved. The length of the CDR3 is 15 residues. Germline V gene sequence: CDR1 MNHEY, CDR2 SMNVEV (reference sequence). V lost 3 bases and J 3 bases, leaving 12 bases between the germline ends. The CDR3 region has the DNA TGTGCCAGCAGTTTGCGGGGTTTGAGTGGAAACACCATATATTTT. This gives the protein CASSLRGLSGNTIYF.

V gene TRBV7-2 combines with J gene TRBJ2-1; the D is unclear. The germline CDR1 and CDR2 sequences are SGHTA and FQGNSA. V shed 1 base and J shed 0 bases, with 4 bases lying between them. The CDR3 length is 14 residues. Written as DNA, the CDR3 is TGTGCCAGCAGCTTAGACAGCTCCTACAATGAGCAGTTCTTC. This translates into CASSLDSSYNEQFF.

This chain links TRBV11-3 with TRBJ1-1; 7 bases agree with TRBD1. The V gene's germline CDR1 is SGHNT and CDR2 YENEEA. V trimming: 6 bases; J trimming: 1 base; junction bases outside the gene matches: 8. The CDR3 has 15 residues. The CDR3 DNA is TGTGCCAGCAGGTACGAGGGACAGAAGAACACTGAAGCTTTCTTT. This gives the protein CASRYEGQKNTEAFF.

In this sample, this clone turned up a few times. The chain carries TRBV6-5 and TRBJ1-1; 7 positions agree with TRBD1. This CDR3 spans 14 amino acids. Germline trimming cut 6 bases from V and 6 bases from J; bases unmatched to any gene: 10. Germline CDR1 MNHEY, CDR2 SVGAGI. The CDR3 region has the DNA TGTGCCAGCAGCGACAGGGTTGGTTCGGCTGAAGCTTTCTTT. Encoded protein: CASSDRVGSAEAFF.

The V call is TRBV3-1 (or the pseudogene TRBV3-2), the J call TRBJ2-5, with D unresolved. The CDR3 has 11 residues. V was clipped by 7 bases and J by 5 bases, with 8 bases between them. The V gene's germline CDR1 is LGHDT and CDR2 YNNKEL (reference sequence). CDR3 sequence: CASTQRETQYF. CDR3 DNA sequence: TGTGCCAGCACCCAGAGGGAGACCCAGTACTTC.

The rearrangement links TRBV6-5 to TRBJ1-1; D gene ambiguous. CDR3 length: 14 amino acids. Trimming took off 8 bases at V and 5 bases at J, with 18 bases between the two ends. Looked up from germline, CDR1 is MNHEY and CDR2 is SVGAGI. CDR3 region: CASRSGGGVTEAFF. The CDR3 DNA reads as TGTGCCAGCCGCTCCGGTGGTGGAGTGACTGAAGCTTTCTTT.

The rearrangement uses TRBV18 and TRBJ2-5; the D gene is possibly TRBD1 (5 bases). The V gene's germline CDR1 is KGHSH and CDR2 LQKENI. Trimming stripped 7 bases from V and 3 bases from J, with 12 bases between. This CDR3 spans 13 amino acids. The CDR3 loop is CASCPGIKETQYF. The CDR3 DNA sequence: TGTGCCAGCTGTCCAGGGATAAAAGAGACCCAGTACTTC.

The gene calls are TRBV4-2 and TRBJ2-7; possible D gene TRBD2, 5 bases. Trimming took off 4 bases at V and 3 bases at J, with 10 bases between the two ends. The germline gives CDR1 LGHNA, CDR2 YNFKEQ. CDR3 length: 13 amino acids. The CDR3 loop is CASSLDGDYEQYF. Here the CDR3 DNA reads TGTGCCAGCAGCCTCGACGGGGACTACGAGCAGTACTTC.

The gene calls are TRBV23-1 and TRBJ2-3; possibly TRBD1 for D (5 bases). TRBV23-1 is reported as an ORF; its role is uncertain. V was clipped by 0 bases and J by 2 bases, with 15 bases between them. This CDR3 has 17 amino acids. CDR3 DNA sequence: TGCGCCAGCAGTCAATCGAAGGGGCAGGGATCCACAGATACGCAGTATTTT. Translation: CASSQSKGQGSTDTQYF.

For this clone: The germline gene is not matched at one end of the junction; a read error may be the cause. The chain joins TRBV2 to TRBJ1-1; the D gene is possibly TRBD1 (6 bases). The CDR3 length is 14 residues. Germline CDR1 is SNHLY and CDR2 is FYNNEI. CDR3 DNA: TGTGCCAGCATTGAACAGGGCCCCAGCACTGAAGCTTTCTTT. Its translation: CASIEQGPSTEAFF.

The V and J genes are TRBV6-2 or TRBV6-3 and TRBJ2-2; 7 bases fit TRBD1. The junction had 7 bases not matched to a gene; V was cut back by 5 bases and J by 1 base. Germline lookup yields CDR1 MNHEY and CDR2 SVGEGT. CDR3 size: 16 residues. The CDR3 sequence: CASSTHRGMNTGELFF. The CDR3 DNA reads as TGTGCCAGCAGTACTCACAGGGGTATGAACACCGGGGAGCTGTTTTTT.

The chain is built from TRBV6-1 and TRBJ2-2; no firm D call. CDR1 MNHNS and CDR2 SASEGT come from the germline V gene. This CDR3 spans 13 amino acids. Trimming cost V 4 bases and J 7 bases, with 10 bases left between them. CDR3 in DNA: TGTGCCAGCAGTGGGGCAGTCGACGGGGAGCTGTTTTTT. This codes for CASSGAVDGELFF.